This TCR beta chain was recorded in a study of blood T cell repertoires in COVID-19. On the study more broadly: There were acute and convalescent COVID-19 samples, and they came from the United States, Italy and Spain.

Original processing methods: Estimates of nucleated cell counts were drawn from the amplification of reference gene primers. The protocol was immunoSEQ multiplex PCR, while the TCRdb copy is restricted to in-frame clones and leaves out a portion. V and J calls and clone size are given by that table; D and trimming were obtained from the DNA. The sample carries 150,000 to 200,000 clones, 80% to 90% recorded once. The CDR3 sequence is 16 residues long. V was clipped by 3 bases and J by 0 bases, with 14 bases between them. Per the germline V gene, CDR1 is MDHEN and CDR2 is SYDVKM. The chain links TRBV28 to TRBJ1-1, with D maybe TRBD1 (5 bases). Sequencing was done on a sample of peripheral blood. This receptor was identified in a man between 18 and 29 years old who had recovered from COVID-19. The CDR3 bases are TGTGCCAGCAGTTTGCAGGGAATAAGGATGAACACTGAAGCTTTCTTT. Translated: CASSLQGIRMNTEAFF.